Sequencing of this T cell receptor (beta chain) was carried out in a study of T cell repertoires in cytomegalovirus infection (dated by TCRdb to between 2017 and 2020). Regarding the complete study: The peptide stimulations were aimed at well-studied HLA-B-restricted epitopes as well as recently identified HLA-C-restricted CMV epitopes, whose presentation resists viral immunomodulation. The HLA type of each donor mattered for the analysis, because public TCR beta signatures pointed to carriage of CMV infection along with the matching HLA type.

The CDR3 numbers 12 residues from cysteine through phenylalanine. Only the CDR3 DNA is retained, 36 bases long and in frame from the first base. Trimming removed 8 bases from V and 8 bases from J, leaving 13 bases between the germline ends. From a lookup of the germline V gene (reference sequence), CDR1 and CDR2 are MNHEY and SMNVEV. Sequenced using an Illumina HiSeq 1500. TCRdb reprocessed the public reads (quality trimming at Q25 with fastp, clone calling with MiXCR) and kept in-frame beta chains. Every CDR3 protein is listed once, alongside the most common genes and DNA of its rows. In this sample the table shows around 710,000 distinct CDR3 sequences, 25% to 35% of which occur a single time. The ten biggest clones cover 10% to 15% of the sample. The treatment or condition label on this specimen signifies: in vitro stimulation with specific CMV peptide epitopes to enrich CMV-specific T cells. This clonotype has only a few counts. Its antigen is unknown. No quality values exist for individual bases; no much larger clone is one base distant.

Findings and caveats that apply to the study as a whole: Carriers of CMV infection plus the relevant HLA type were discriminated by the cumulative frequency of public TCR beta family members in the study cohort and in an independent roughly 370-donor cohort. The ex vivo response was dominated by HLA-C-restricted CMV-specific TCR beta clonotypes, and the single most frequent clonotype in two of eight donors was supplied by these HLA-C-restricted clonotypes.

The sequence was collected from a human donor in good health (CMV status not recorded). Some clones in this sample may be carry-over from other donors' samples. The chain is made from TRBV27 and TRBJ2-1; the D gene cannot be resolved reliably. The sample in question was cultured CD8+ T cells from PBMCs, obtained from culture after CMV antigen stimulation. This receptor has the CDR3 CASGRITHEQFF. The sequenced DNA: TGTGCCAGCGGCAGGATCACGCATGAGCAGTTCTTC.